One and the same sample provided the 10 T cell receptor beta chains below, sequenced in a study of shared clonotypes between healthy human individuals. Generated by immunoSEQ multiplex PCR, the TCRdb table keeps only in-frame clones and is missing some. Counted here are about 1 million clones, around 76% occurring once; the ten biggest clones make up 1.4%. Specimen: memory CD4+ T cells sorted from blood. Subset described: CD45RA-negative fraction. The receptors were gathered from a man aged 18 to 29 in good health.

The V and J genes are TRBV6-5 and TRBJ2-1; 9 bases agree with TRBD1. Germline V lookup: CDR1 MNHEY, CDR2 SVGAGI. V was clipped by 8 bases and J by 12 bases; unmatched bases: 11. The CDR3 loop spans 13 amino acids. CDR3 nucleotide sequence: TGTGCCAGCTTCACCTCGTCGGGACAGGGGCAGTTCTTC. This sequence encodes CASFTSSGQGQFF.

The rearrangement joins TRBV6-1 to TRBJ2-3; TRBD2 agrees at 9 bases. V lost 3 bases to trimming and J lost 4 bases; unmatched junction nucleotides: 2. Germline assignment: CDR1 MNHNS and CDR2 SASEGT. This CDR3 comprises 14 residues. CDR3 in amino acids: CASSDRLAADTQYF. For the CDR3, the DNA is TGTGCCAGCAGTGACAGACTAGCGGCAGATACGCAGTATTTT.

This sequence joins TRBV28 and TRBJ1-5, with a tentative D call TRBD1 (6 bases). The germline V gene has CDR1 MDHEN and CDR2 SYDVKM. The CDR3 spans 13 residues. Trimming left V 6 bases short and J 8 bases short, with 14 bases between. For the CDR3, the DNA is TGTGCCAGCAGGGAGGGGGGGGCGGAGCCCCAGCATTTT. It yields the protein CASREGGAEPQHF.

The chain carries TRBV19 and TRBJ1-2, with D possibly being TRBD1 (6 bases). Germline V gene sequence: CDR1 LNHDA, CDR2 SQIVND (reference sequence). The length of the CDR3 is 17 residues. V was cut by 4 bases and J by 4 bases, with 22 bases left in between. Here the CDR3 DNA reads TGTGCCAGTAGTAGGCCCCGGGGGCAGCTTCACCCCTATGGCTACACCTTC. Its protein is CASSRPRGQLHPYGYTF.

This chain joins TRBV25-1 and TRBJ1-1, with TRBD1 matching over 7 bases. Trimming removed 1 base from V and 3 bases from J; junction bases left unmatched: 5. This CDR3 contains 15 residues. Looked up from germline, CDR1 is MGHDK and CDR2 is SYGVNS. CDR3 DNA: TGTGCCAGCAGTGAATGGGGAACAGGGGACACTGAAGCTTTCTTT. Translated, it gives CASSEWGTGDTEAFF.

This clone was found a few times. The chain is built from TRBV6-1 and TRBJ2-2; no reliable D call. Trimming removed 1 base at V and 8 bases at J, with 5 bases between. The germline V gene encodes CDR1 MNHNS and CDR2 SASEGT. The CDR3 covers 12 residues. CDR3: CASSEGNGELFF. The CDR3 nucleotides read TGTGCCAGCAGTGAAGGAAATGGGGAGCTGTTTTTT.

The CDR3 loop reads CSVVEAGELFF. The DNA for the CDR3 is TGCAGCGTTGTGGAGGCCGGGGAGCTGTTTTTT. The chain is built from TRBV29-1 and TRBJ2-2, with a possible D match to TRBD2 (5 bases). This CDR3 has 11 residues. The germline V gene has CDR1 SQVTM and CDR2 ANQGSEA. V was clipped by 4 bases and J by 6 bases, with 6 bases between them.

This clone appeared a single time. This chain links TRBV5-6 with TRBJ2-1; 8 bases map to TRBD2. Unmatched junction bases numbered 3, after V lost 3 bases and J lost 1 base. From germline, CDR1 is SGHDT and CDR2 YYEEEE. This CDR3 has 15 amino acids. The CDR3 DNA reads TGTGCCAGCAGCTGGTCTAGCGGGTCCTACAATGAGCAGTTCTTC. It encodes CASSWSSGSYNEQFF. The full variable domain, its missing parts supplied by reference TRBV5-6 and TRBJ2-1, is DAGVTQSPTHLIKTRGQQVTLRCSPKSGHDTVSWYQQALGQGPQFIFQYYEEEERQRGNFPDRFSGHQFPNYSSELNVNALLLGDSALYLCASSWSSGSYNEQFFGPGTRLTVL.

This clone was observed a handful of times. This chain connects TRBV30 to TRBJ2-3; the D call may be TRBD1 or TRBD2 (6 bases each). The CDR3 is 15 residues long. Germline V gene data show CDR1 as GTSNPN and CDR2 as SVGIG (reference sequence). V lost 1 base to trimming and J lost 6 bases, with 17 bases between them. CDR3 nucleotide sequence: TGTGCCTGGAGTGCCGGAGAAGGGGGGTACGATACGCAGTATTTT. This gives the protein CAWSAGEGGYDTQYF.

This chain connects TRBV9 to TRBJ2-2; TRBD2 might be the D (5 bases). Trimming left V 0 bases short and J 5 bases short, with 14 bases between. The CDR3 spans 16 residues. The V gene's germline CDR1 is SGDLS and CDR2 YYNGEE. The CDR3 loop reads CASSVVEAALTGELFF. As DNA, the CDR3 is TGTGCCAGCAGCGTAGTCGAAGCGGCCTTGACCGGGGAGCTGTTTTTT.